This T cell receptor (beta chain) was identified during a study of blood T cell repertoires in COVID-19 (dated by TCRdb to the early 2020s). About the study as a whole: The collaborator samples originated in the United States, Italy and Spain and spanned the acute and convalescent phases of COVID-19. The prospective study material was composed of cDNA or gDNA derived from T cells, B-cell-depleted T cells, or PBMCs. Deeply sampled blood TCRbeta repertoires from subjects exposed to, actively infected with, or recovered from COVID-19 were included in the dataset. The repertoires were made available in a free public database intended to serve as a resource for research on the immune response to SARS-CoV-2. Samples came from the ongoing ImmuneRACE study (first 160 participants) plus 1,254 subjects from 6 global collaborators. Sample metadata almost always included a de-identified subject ID, COVID-19 status, age in years and sex. HLA class I and class II types, where available, came from metadata supplied by the sample provider rather than from assay-based typing. Broader findings and caveats from the paper: Clinical and demographic metadata were provided uncurated, with the amount varying by source and participant.

Whole blood was collected in K2EDTA tubes by collaborating institutions according to the institutions' own protocols. For TCRbeta analysis, collaborator samples were shipped as frozen whole blood, as isolated PBMCs, or as DNA extracted from either sample type. As to this clone: Its recognized antigen is unknown. No qualities accompany the bases; no much larger clone lies one base away.

The germline V gene (reference sequence) yields LNHDA for CDR1 and SQIVND for CDR2. V is cut by 3 bases and J by 9 bases, and the space between the germline ends is 15 bases. Counted from cysteine to phenylalanine, this CDR3 has 13 amino acids. The entry retains the CDR3 DNA only, 39 bases that are in frame from base 1. TCRbeta CDR3 regions were amplified from genomic DNA using the immunoSEQ Assay, a bias-controlled multiplex PCR. For the original study's pipeline: Nucleated cell counts per sample were estimated from amplification of reference gene primers within the assay. To quantify the absolute abundance of each unique TCRbeta CDR3 rearrangement, sequence reads were collapsed and filtered. For each sample, productive Simpson clonality was calculated as the square root of Simpson's diversity index over productive rearrangements. TCRdb limited this immuneACCESS table to in-frame rearrangements with V and J called. A share of clones is missing; checked studies link under half to unresolved V genes, and the rest is unexplained. V and J calls and clone size are given by that table; D and trimming were obtained from the DNA. This sample has roughly 87,000 clones in its table, and approximately 92% of those were observed once. About 5.2% of the sample is held by the ten biggest clonotypes.

The specimen was peripheral blood. The receptor comes from an elderly woman with active COVID-19. The V and J genes are TRBV19 and TRBJ2-7; TRBD1 could be the D gene, as 6 bases match. CDR3 sequence: CASSIGQSSVQYF. The DNA sequence is as follows: TGTGCCAGTAGTATTGGACAGTCTAGTGTGCAGTACTTC.